This T cell receptor (beta chain) was sequenced in a study of T cell responses to AZD1222 COVID-19 vaccine. As concerns this clone: Antigen unknown.

This table comes from immunoSEQ multiplex PCR, and its TCRdb copy is limited to in-frame clones, with some not included. The data hold 80,000 to 90,000 clones, with approximately 89% observed a single time. Study observations and caveats: Donors, mostly white British, included more females; clonal diversity was possibly underestimated. Repertoires were obtained solely post-peak T cell response.

The CDR3 runs to 17 residues. V shed 2 bases and J 2 bases; nucleotides not matched to a gene: 7. Germline CDR1 and CDR2: LNHDA and SQIVND (reference sequence). V gene TRBV19 combines with J gene TRBJ1-1; 11 bases line up with TRBD1. The specimen comprised peripheral blood, sampled on day 0 of AZD1222 vaccination. The sequence came from an adult in good health. CDR3 region: CASSIRTGGTANTEAFF. For the CDR3, the DNA is TGTGCCAGTAGTATAAGGACAGGGGGCACCGCCAACACTGAAGCTTTCTTT.